A single sample is the source of the 25 T cell receptor beta chains below, sequenced in a study of PD-1 blockade in classical Hodgkin lymphoma. Patients all relapsed after autologous stem cell transplantation, and there was variation in brentuximab vedotin exposure. TCRdb's copy holds only in-frame clones and misses some; the assay was immunoSEQ multiplex PCR. The sample includes about 100,000 clones, around nine tenths seen only once; the top ten take under 8%. This specimen was peripheral blood mononuclear cells (PBMCs), taken before the second cycle of nivolumab. These receptors originate from a human donor with classical Hodgkin lymphoma.

V and J are TRBV7-9 and TRBJ2-3; 15 bases align to TRBD2. The CDR3 covers 18 residues. Germline CDR1 and CDR2: SEHNR and FQNEAQ (reference sequence). Unmatched junction bases numbered 4, after V lost 1 base and J lost 2 bases. The CDR3: CASSLGGLAGGNTDTQYF. The CDR3 nucleotides read TGTGCCAGCAGCTTAGGTGGACTAGCGGGGGGGAACACAGATACGCAGTATTTT.

V usage is TRBV2 and J usage is TRBJ2-5, with TRBD1 as a possible D gene (6 bases). Germline loops: CDR1 SNHLY, CDR2 FYNNEI. The CDR3 loop spans 15 amino acids. The germline V and J ends were trimmed by 3 bases and 5 bases, with 16 bases remaining between them. DNA of the CDR3: TGTGCCAGCAGTGAGGGAAGGGGGAAAGGGGAGACCCAGTACTTC. Translated, it gives CASSEGRGKGETQYF.

The V and J genes are TRBV28 and TRBJ1-3; D remains unclear. Deletions cut 7 bases from V and 6 bases from J, with 4 bases between. CDR1 and CDR2 (germline): MDHEN, SYDVKM. This CDR3 is 10 amino acids long. The CDR3 sequence: CASTQNTIYF. The CDR3 nucleotides are TGTGCCAGCACTCAAAACACCATATATTTT.

The J gene is TRBJ1-2, the V gene TRBV11-2, with 8 nucleotides matching TRBD1. The CDR3 is 15 amino acids. V gave up 5 bases and J gave up 4 bases; unmatched junction bases: 9. Germline values: CDR1 SGHAT, CDR2 FQNNGV. The CDR3 coding sequence is TGTGCCAGCAGCCCGATTCTGGGGACAGGCTATGGCTACACCTTC. The encoded protein is CASSPILGTGYGYTF.

The chain links TRBV5-1 to TRBJ1-4, with D possibly TRBD1 on 6 matching bases. The V end lost 0 bases, the J end lost 8 bases, and 8 bases lay between the germline ends. This CDR3 is 13 amino acids long. The germline CDR1 and CDR2 sequences are SGHRS and YFSETQ. CDR3 loop: CASSLGDTEKLFF. CDR3 DNA sequence: TGCGCCAGCAGCTTGGGGGACACCGAAAAACTGTTTTTT.

The chain combines TRBV28 with TRBJ2-1; a possible D gene is TRBD2 (6 bases). Trimming stripped 0 bases from V and 13 bases from J, with 10 bases between. The length of the CDR3 is 12 residues. The germline V gene has CDR1 MDHEN and CDR2 SYDVKM. As DNA, the CDR3 is TGTGCCAGCAGTTTATGGGGACTTCCCCAGTTCTTC. Translating gives CASSLWGLPQFF.

The J gene is TRBJ1-1, the V gene TRBV6-5, with D perhaps matching TRBD1 (6 bases). V lost 8 bases to trimming and J lost 2 bases, with 12 bases between them. The length of the CDR3 is 13 residues. Germline V gene lookup returns CDR1 MNHEY and CDR2 SVGAGI. The CDR3 loop reads CASRGHLNTEAFF. CDR3 DNA sequence: TGTGCCAGCCGGGGGCACTTAAACACTGAAGCTTTCTTT.

This chain joins TRBV27 and TRBJ2-7; D is uncertain. The germline V gene encodes CDR1 MNHEY and CDR2 SMNVEV (reference sequence). The CDR3 loop spans 13 amino acids. Trimming took 4 bases from V and 2 from J, leaving 9 bases between them. The CDR3 spells CASSWTATYEQYF. The CDR3 nucleotides are TGTGCCAGCAGTTGGACGGCAACCTACGAGCAGTACTTC.

The CDR3 DNA reads as TGCAGCGCCCGGACAGAAGTCTTTTATGGCTACACCTTC. Its protein product is CSARTEVFYGYTF. The rearrangement joins TRBV29-1 to TRBJ1-2; maybe TRBD1 (6 bases). Germline V gene sequence: CDR1 SQVTM, CDR2 ANQGSEA. V was pared by 7 bases and J by 5 bases, with 17 bases between. The CDR3 has 13 residues.

This chain uses TRBV10-1 with TRBJ2-1; D possibly uses TRBD1 or TRBD2 (5 bases each). CDR1 and CDR2 (germline): WNHNN, SYGVQD (reference sequence). This CDR3 is built from 17 residues. V lost 11 bases and J lost 3, with 26 bases in between. As DNA, the CDR3 is TGCGCCTCCCGAGGTTACAGGAGGTCAGAATACTACAATGAGCAGTTCTTC. This encodes CASRGYRRSEYYNEQFF.

This rearrangement joins TRBV9 to TRBJ2-5, with 9 bases that match TRBD1. The J call is in doubt because the DNA end fits TRBJ2-7 better. The germline V gene has CDR1 SGDLS and CDR2 YYNGEE. This CDR3 has 16 amino acids. The DNA of the CDR3 is TGTGCCAGCAGCGTAGATTTGGGACAGGGCCCCTACGAGCAGTACTTC. It translates to CASSVDLGQGPYEQYF.

The rearrangement uses TRBV19 and TRBJ2-6, with D unresolved. Germline V gives CDR1 LNHDA, CDR2 SQIVND (reference sequence). This CDR3 is 18 amino acids long. V gave up 0 bases and J gave up 0 bases, with 12 bases separating them. CDR3 loop: CASSIDPISVSGANVLTF. The CDR3 nucleotides read TGTGCCAGTAGTATAGATCCGATATCGGTCTCTGGGGCCAACGTCCTGACTTTC.

The chain links TRBV18 to TRBJ2-7, with D possibly matching TRBD1 (6 bases). V lost 0 bases to trimming and J lost 1 base, with 16 bases between them. This CDR3 spans 17 amino acids. Germline CDR1 is KGHSH and CDR2 is LQKENI. In DNA form, the CDR3 reads TGTGCCAGCTCACCACCCCAAACACAGGGAGCTTCCTACGAGCAGTACTTC. It codes for CASSPPQTQGASYEQYF.

This clone showed up just once. CDR3 DNA sequence: TGTGCCAGCAGCTTAAAGTTATCCTACGAGCAGTACTTC. It encodes CASSLKLSYEQYF. V is TRBV5-6 and J is TRBJ2-7; D is unclear. The CDR3 runs to 13 residues. V was clipped by 2 bases and J by 1 base, with 7 bases between them. Germline V gene lookup returns CDR1 SGHDT and CDR2 YYEEEE.

The J gene is TRBJ2-4, the V gene TRBV11-2, with 9 bases fitting TRBD1. This CDR3 comprises 17 residues. CDR1 SGHAT and CDR2 FQNNGV come from the germline V gene. Trimming at V came to 1 base and at J to 6 bases, leaving 10 bases not matched to a gene. The CDR3 sequence is CASSLAAGQGTRNIQYF. The CDR3 DNA follows: TGTGCCAGCAGCTTAGCAGCGGGACAGGGTACCAGAAACATTCAGTACTTC. Filled out from reference TRBV11-2 and TRBJ2-4, the complete variable domain reads EAGVAQSPRYKIIEKRQSVAFWCNPISGHATLYWYQQILGQGPKLLIQFQNNGVVDDSQLPKDRFSAERLKGVDSTLKIQPAKLEDSAVYLCASSLAAGQGTRNIQYFGAGTRLSVL.

The CDR3 DNA sequence: TGTGCCTGGAGCGGTAATTCAAATCAGCCCCAGCATTTT. This codes for CAWSGNSNQPQHF. This rearrangement joins TRBV30 to TRBJ1-5; D not certain. CDR1 and CDR2 (germline): GTSNPN, SVGIG (reference sequence). V dropped 3 bases and J dropped 4 bases, with 10 bases sitting between them. This CDR3 spans 13 amino acids.

There are a few counts of this clone. The rearrangement uses TRBV30 and TRBJ1-1, with D hard to call. The CDR3 has 13 residues. CDR1 GTSNPN and CDR2 SVGIG come from the germline V gene (reference sequence). V was shortened by 4 bases and J by 1 base, with 10 bases between the two germline ends. In nucleotides, the CDR3 is TGTGCCTGGACCCGGGGAGGGAACACTGAAGCTTTCTTT. Protein sequence: CAWTRGGNTEAFF.

The V gene is TRBV30, the J gene TRBJ2-2; D gene unclear. Germline V gene data show CDR1 as GTSNPN and CDR2 as SVGIG (reference sequence). This CDR3 is built from 13 residues. Trimming removed 1 base from V and 3 bases from J, with 6 bases in between. The CDR3 loop is CAWSAVYTGELFF. For the CDR3, the DNA is TGTGCCTGGAGTGCAGTGTACACCGGGGAGCTGTTTTTT.

The chain joins TRBV19 to TRBJ1-5; possible D gene TRBD1, 5 bases. V lost 8 bases and J 2 bases, leaving 16 bases between the germline ends. From germline, CDR1 is LNHDA and CDR2 SQIVND (reference sequence). This CDR3 is built from 15 residues. The CDR3 DNA follows: TGTGCCAGTTCCCATGGGGGGTGGGGCAATCAGCCCCAGCATTTT. Its protein is CASSHGGWGNQPQHF.

The chain couples TRBV28 to TRBJ2-7; perhaps D is TRBD1 or TRBD2 (5 bases each). The CDR3 covers 12 residues. Trimming took off 8 bases at V and 0 bases at J, with 8 bases between the two ends. Germline CDR1 reads MDHEN; CDR2 reads SYDVKM. For the CDR3, the DNA is TGTGCCAGCGGGGGAAGCTCCTACGAGCAGTACTTC. It specifies CASGGSSYEQYF. Supplemented by reference TRBV28 and TRBJ2-7, the full variable domain reads DVKVTQSSRYLVKRTGEKVFLECVQDMDHENMFWYRQDPGLGLRLIYFSYDVKMKEKGDIPEGYSVSREKKERFSLILESASTNQTSMYLCASGGSSYEQYFGPGTRLTVT.

This clone appeared a single time. The chain recombines TRBV10-1 with TRBJ2-3; a weak D match, TRBD1 (6 bases). Germline CDR1 and CDR2: WNHNN and SYGVQD (reference sequence). Trimming left V 0 bases short and J 4 bases short, with 11 bases between. This CDR3 contains 15 residues. CDR3 bases: TGCGCCAGCAGTGAGTCCTCACAGGGATCAGATACGCAGTATTTT. This encodes CASSESSQGSDTQYF.

This chain links TRBV6-5 with TRBJ2-1; no reliable D call. The CDR3 covers 12 residues. Germline V gives CDR1 MNHEY, CDR2 SVGAGI. V was cut by 6 bases and J by 12 bases, with 15 bases left in between. The CDR3 region has the DNA TGTGCCAGCAGACATAACAGCTTTGGGCAGTTCTTC. Its protein is CASRHNSFGQFF.

This chain's CDR3 is CASSSIIQGAYTEAFF. For the CDR3, the DNA is TGTGCCAGCAGCTCGATAATCCAGGGGGCATACACTGAAGCTTTCTTT. The gene calls are TRBV7-8 and TRBJ1-1, with 8 nucleotides matching TRBD1. Germline V gene data show CDR1 as SGHVS and CDR2 as FQNEAQ. J was trimmed by 3 bases and V by 4 bases; bases with no gene match: 10. CDR3 length: 16 residues.

This chain joins TRBV5-8 and TRBJ2-3, with TRBD2 matching 13 bases. CDR3 length equals 15 residues. Germline loops: CDR1 SGHTS, CDR2 YDEGEE. The junction had 2 bases not matched to a gene; V was cut back by 3 bases and J by 4 bases. The CDR3 loop is CASSSGLAGADTQYF. CDR3 in DNA: TGTGCCAGCAGCTCTGGACTAGCGGGGGCAGATACGCAGTATTTT.

The chain carries TRBV28 and TRBJ2-7; either TRBD1 or TRBD2 may fit D (5 bases each). Germline assignment: CDR1 MDHEN and CDR2 SYDVKM. The V end was cut by 3 bases, the J end by 6 bases, with 12 bases between. The CDR3 is 13 amino acids. In DNA, the CDR3 is TGTGCCAGCAGTTTCAACTCAGGGACCGAGCAGTACTTC. This encodes CASSFNSGTEQYF.